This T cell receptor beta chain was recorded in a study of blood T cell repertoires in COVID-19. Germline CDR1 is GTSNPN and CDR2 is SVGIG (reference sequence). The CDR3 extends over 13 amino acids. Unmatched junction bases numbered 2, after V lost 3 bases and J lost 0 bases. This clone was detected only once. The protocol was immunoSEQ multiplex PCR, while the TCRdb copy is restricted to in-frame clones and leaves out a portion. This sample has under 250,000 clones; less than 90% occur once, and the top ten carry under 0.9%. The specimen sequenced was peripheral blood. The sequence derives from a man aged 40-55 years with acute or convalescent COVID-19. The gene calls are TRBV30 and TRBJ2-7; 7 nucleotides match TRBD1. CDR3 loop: CAWSRDSSYEQYF. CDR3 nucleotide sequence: TGTGCCTGGAGCAGGGACAGCTCCTACGAGCAGTACTTC.